The present T cell receptor beta chain was sequenced within a study of shared clonotypes between healthy human individuals. The CDR3 length is 14 residues. The germline V gene has CDR1 MGHRA and CDR2 YSYEKL. V lost 7 bases and J lost 5, with 15 bases in between. This clone was recorded once. Clones were read by immunoSEQ multiplex PCR, and TCRdb kept only the in-frame ones, dropping some. The profile covers about 2 million clones, with about 95% appearing a single time and roughly 1% taken by the ten largest. CD45RO negativity and positive selection for CCR7 defined naive CD8 cells, a population that excluded terminally differentiated effector memory CD45RA+ cells.

The source of this sequence is a young man in good health. Material: naive CD8+ T cells sorted from blood. V usage is TRBV4-1 and J usage is TRBJ2-4; a weak D match, TRBD1 (5 bases). In DNA form, the CDR3 reads TGCGCCAGCAACCTCAGGGTTGGGGAAAACATTCAGTACTTC. It specifies CASNLRVGENIQYF.